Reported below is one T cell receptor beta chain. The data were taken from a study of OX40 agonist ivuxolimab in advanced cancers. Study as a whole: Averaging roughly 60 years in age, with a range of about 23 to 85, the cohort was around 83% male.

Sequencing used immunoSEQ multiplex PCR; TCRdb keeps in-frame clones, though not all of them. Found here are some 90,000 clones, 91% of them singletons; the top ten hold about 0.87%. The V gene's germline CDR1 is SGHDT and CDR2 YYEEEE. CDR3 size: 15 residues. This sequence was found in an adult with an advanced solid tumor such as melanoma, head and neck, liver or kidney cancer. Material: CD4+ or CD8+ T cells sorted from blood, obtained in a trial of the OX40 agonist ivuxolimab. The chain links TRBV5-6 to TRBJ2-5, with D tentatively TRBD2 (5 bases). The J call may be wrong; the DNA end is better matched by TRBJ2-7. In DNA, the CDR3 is TGTGCCAGCAGCTTCCTAGAGCGGAAATCCTACGAGCAGTACTTC. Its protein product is CASSFLERKSYEQYF.